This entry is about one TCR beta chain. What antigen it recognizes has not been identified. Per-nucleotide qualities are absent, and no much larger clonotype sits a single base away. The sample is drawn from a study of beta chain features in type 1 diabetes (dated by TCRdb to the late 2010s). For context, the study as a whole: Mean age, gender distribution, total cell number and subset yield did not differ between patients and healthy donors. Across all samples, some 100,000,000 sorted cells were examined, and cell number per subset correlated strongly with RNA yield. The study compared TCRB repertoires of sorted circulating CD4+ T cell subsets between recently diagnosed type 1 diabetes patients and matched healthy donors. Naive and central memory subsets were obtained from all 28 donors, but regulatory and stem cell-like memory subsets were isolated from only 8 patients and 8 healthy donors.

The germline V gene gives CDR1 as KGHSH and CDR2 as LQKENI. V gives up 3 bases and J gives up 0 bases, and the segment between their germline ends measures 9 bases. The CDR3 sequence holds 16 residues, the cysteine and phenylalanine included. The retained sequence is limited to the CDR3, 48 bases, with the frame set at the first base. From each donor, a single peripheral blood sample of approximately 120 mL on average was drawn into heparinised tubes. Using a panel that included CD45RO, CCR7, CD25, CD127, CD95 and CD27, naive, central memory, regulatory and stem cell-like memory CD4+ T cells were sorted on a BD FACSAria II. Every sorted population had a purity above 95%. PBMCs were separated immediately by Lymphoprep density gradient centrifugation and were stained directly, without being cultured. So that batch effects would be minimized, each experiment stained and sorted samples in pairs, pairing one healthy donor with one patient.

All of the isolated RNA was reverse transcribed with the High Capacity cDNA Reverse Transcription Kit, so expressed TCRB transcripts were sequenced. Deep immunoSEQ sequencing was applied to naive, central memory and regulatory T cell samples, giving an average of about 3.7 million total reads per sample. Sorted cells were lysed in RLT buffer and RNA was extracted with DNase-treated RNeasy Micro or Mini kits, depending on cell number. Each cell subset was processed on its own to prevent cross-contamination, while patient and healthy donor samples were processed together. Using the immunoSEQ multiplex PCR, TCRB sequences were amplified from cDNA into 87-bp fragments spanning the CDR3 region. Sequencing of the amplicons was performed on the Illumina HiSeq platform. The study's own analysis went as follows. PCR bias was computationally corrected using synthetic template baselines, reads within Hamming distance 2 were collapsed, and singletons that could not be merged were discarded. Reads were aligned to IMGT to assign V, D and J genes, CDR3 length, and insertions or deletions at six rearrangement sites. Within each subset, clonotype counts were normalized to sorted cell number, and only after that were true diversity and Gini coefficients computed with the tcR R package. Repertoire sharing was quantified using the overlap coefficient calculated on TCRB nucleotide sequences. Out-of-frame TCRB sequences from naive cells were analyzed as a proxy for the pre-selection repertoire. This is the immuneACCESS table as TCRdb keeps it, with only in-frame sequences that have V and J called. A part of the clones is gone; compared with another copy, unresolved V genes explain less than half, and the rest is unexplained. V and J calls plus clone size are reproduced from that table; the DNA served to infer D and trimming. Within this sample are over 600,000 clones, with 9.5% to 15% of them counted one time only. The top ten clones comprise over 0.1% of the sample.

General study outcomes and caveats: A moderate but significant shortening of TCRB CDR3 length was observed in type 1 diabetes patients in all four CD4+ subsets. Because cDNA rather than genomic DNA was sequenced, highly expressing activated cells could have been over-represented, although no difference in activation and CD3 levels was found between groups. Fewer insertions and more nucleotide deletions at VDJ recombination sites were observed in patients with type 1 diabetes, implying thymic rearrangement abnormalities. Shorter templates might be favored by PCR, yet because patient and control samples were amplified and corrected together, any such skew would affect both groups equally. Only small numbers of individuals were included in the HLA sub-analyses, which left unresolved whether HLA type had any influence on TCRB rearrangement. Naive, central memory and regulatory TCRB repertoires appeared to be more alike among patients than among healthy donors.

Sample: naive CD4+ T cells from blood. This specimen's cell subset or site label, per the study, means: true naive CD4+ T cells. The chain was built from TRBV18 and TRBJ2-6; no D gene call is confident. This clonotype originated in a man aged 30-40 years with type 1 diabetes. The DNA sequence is TGTGCCAGCTCACCTGCCAGTTTCTCTGGGGCCAACGTCCTGACTTTC. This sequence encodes CASSPASFSGANVLTF.